This entry is about one T cell receptor (beta chain). Its matching antigen is unknown. The sample belongs to a study of T cell responses to AZD1222 COVID-19 vaccine. Notes on the study in general: A reported finding is that nearly half of spike-specific TCRs target unmutated variant regions. Scientists sampled the repertoires only once the peak T cell response had passed. Baseline antibody screening turned up just a handful of seropositive AZD1222 recipients.

Using immunoSEQ multiplex PCR, the repertoire was profiled, and TCRdb retains in-frame clones only, with some absent. Altogether fewer than 150,000 clones are present, 85% to 90% being singletons, with the ten largest covering 1.5% to 2%. The J segment lost 7 bases and the V segment lost 3 bases, leaving 2 bases of the junction unmatched. Germline CDR1 and CDR2: SGDLS and YYNGEE. The CDR3 is made up of 12 amino acids. Sequencing used peripheral blood, obtained 28 days after the second AZD1222 dose. This clonotype was sampled from an adult who received the AZD1222 COVID-19 vaccine. The V gene is TRBV9, the J gene TRBJ2-3; 7 bases are a match to TRBD2. CDR3 residues: CASSEAGNTQYF. As DNA, the CDR3 is TGTGCCAGCAGCGAAGCGGGGAATACGCAGTATTTT.